The 25 T cell receptor beta chains below come from one sample, sequenced in a study of cytotoxic CD8 clonotypes in ibrutinib-treated CLL. Libraries were prepared by immunoSEQ multiplex PCR; TCRdb keeps only in-frame clonotypes and omits some of them. The data show approximately 140,000 clones, with around three quarters seen just once and about 27% held by the top ten. The input for sequencing was PBMCs, taken after 12 months of ibrutinib treatment. Receptors originate from a human donor with chronic lymphocytic leukemia.

In DNA, the CDR3 is TGTGCCAGCAGCTTTCCAGGGGTAGTTTCACCCCTCCACTTT. Protein: CASSFPGVVSPLHF. This sequence joins TRBV5-6 and TRBJ1-6; the D gene is possibly TRBD1 (6 bases). CDR3 length: 14 residues. Between the trimmed V and J ends, which lost 2 bases and 9 bases, there was a span of 12 bases. Germline lookup yields CDR1 SGHDT and CDR2 YYEEEE. Drawing the rest from reference TRBV5-6 and TRBJ1-6, the complete variable domain is DAGVTQSPTHLIKTRGQQVTLRCSPKSGHDTVSWYQQALGQGPQFIFQYYEEEERQRGNFPDRFSGHQFPNYSSELNVNALLLGDSALYLCASSFPGVVSPLHFGNGTRLTVT.

J is TRBJ2-3 and V is TRBV10-3; TRBD1 agrees at 9 bases. The length of the CDR3 is 13 residues. V lost 8 bases, J lost 6 bases, and 6 bases stayed unmatched. Per germline, CDR1 ENHRY and CDR2 SYGVKD. CDR3 DNA sequence: TGTGCCATCTTAGGGACAGGGTCCGATACGCAGTATTTT. It translates to CAILGTGSDTQYF.

This clone was picked up one time. This chain uses TRBV11-2 with TRBJ2-5; D is unresolved. The CDR3 length is 11 residues. V dropped 7 bases and J dropped 5 bases, with 8 bases sitting between them. Per the germline V gene, CDR1 is SGHAT and CDR2 is FQNNGV. In DNA form, the CDR3 reads TGTGCCAGCACCCCAGCGGAGACCCAGTACTTC. Translation: CASTPAETQYF.

This chain connects TRBV2 to TRBJ2-3; TRBD2 is a possible D gene (6 bases). Trimming removed 8 bases at V and 5 bases at J, with 23 bases between. The CDR3 is made up of 16 amino acids. Germline values: CDR1 SNHLY, CDR2 FYNNEI. The CDR3: CASLWRGRRAVDTQYF. As DNA, the CDR3 is TGTGCCAGCCTGTGGCGGGGCCGCCGGGCCGTAGATACGCAGTATTTT.

V is TRBV2 and J is TRBJ1-5; D may be TRBD1 (5 bases). V lost 8 bases and J lost 0, with 11 bases in between. Germline CDR1 SNHLY, CDR2 FYNNEI. This CDR3 comprises 14 residues. CDR3 DNA sequence: TGTGCCAGCCAAGGAGGGGATAGCAATCAGCCCCAGCATTTT. Protein sequence: CASQGGDSNQPQHF.

This clone was counted many times. V and J are TRBV27 and TRBJ1-5; D ambiguous. From germline, CDR1 is MNHEY and CDR2 SMNVEV (reference sequence). CDR3 length: 13 amino acids. Trimming pared 2 bases from V and 7 bases from J, leaving 9 bases between. The CDR3 spells CASSLNEAQPQHF. The CDR3 bases are TGTGCCAGCAGTTTAAATGAGGCCCAGCCCCAGCATTTT.

The chain combines TRBV7-9 with TRBJ1-4; maybe TRBD1 (5 bases). Germline V CDR1 and CDR2: SEHNR, FQNEAQ (reference sequence). V was clipped by 5 bases and J by 4 bases, with 17 bases between them. There are 16 residues in the CDR3. In DNA, the CDR3 is TGTGCCAGCAGCCCCCGGGGGACCTTGGTTAATGAAAAACTGTTTTTT. As protein: CASSPRGTLVNEKLFF. Filled out from reference TRBV7-9 and TRBJ1-4, the complete variable domain reads DTGVSQNPRHKITKRGQNVTFRCDPISEHNRLYWYRQTLGQGPEFLTYFQNEAQLEKSRLLSDRFSAERPKGSFSTLEIQRTEQGDSAMYLCASSPRGTLVNEKLFFGSGTQLSVL.

The rearrangement uses TRBV6-5 and TRBJ1-2; D is unresolved. V lost 6 bases to trimming and J lost 8 bases, with 13 bases between them. The CDR3 length is 12 residues. Germline V gene sequence: CDR1 MNHEY, CDR2 SVGAGI. The CDR3 region is CASSPKPGGYTF. The CDR3 bases are TGTGCCAGCAGCCCCAAACCGGGAGGCTACACCTTC.

This chain joins TRBV7-9 and TRBJ2-7, with a tentative D call TRBD1 (5 bases). The CDR3 loop spans 14 amino acids. Trimming stripped 3 bases from V and 4 bases from J, with 13 bases between. Looked up from germline, CDR1 is SEHNR and CDR2 is FQNEAQ (reference sequence). CDR3 nucleotides: TGTGCCAGCAGCTTGGTGGGCAGGGAATACGAGCAGTACTTC. It yields the protein CASSLVGREYEQYF.

This clone was seen more than once but under ten times. The rearrangement uses TRBV7-3 and TRBJ1-2; tentatively, D is TRBD1 (6 bases). The CDR3 contains 16 residues. Trimming removed 0 bases at V and 4 bases at J, with 15 bases between. Germline V CDR1 and CDR2: SGHTA, FQGTGA. DNA of the CDR3: TGTGCCAGCAGCTTAACTGTAAATCCGGACAGCTATGGCTACACCTTC. Residues: CASSLTVNPDSYGYTF.

V gene TRBV6-5 combines with J gene TRBJ2-1; D remains unclear. V lost 1 base, J lost 0 bases, and 10 bases lay in between. CDR3 length equals 16 residues. Germline CDR1 reads MNHEY; CDR2 reads SVGAGI. The CDR3, as DNA: TGTGCCAGCAGTTACTTCCCTCTAAGCTCCTACAATGAGCAGTTCTTC. This sequence encodes CASSYFPLSSYNEQFF.

This rearrangement joins TRBV9 to TRBJ1-1, with D uncertain. Trimming shortened V by 4 bases and J by 2 bases, and 12 bases separated the two germline ends. The CDR3 sequence is 14 residues long. Germline loops: CDR1 SGDLS, CDR2 YYNGEE. The CDR3, as DNA: TGTGCCAGCAGCTTCGATACAGTAAACACTGAAGCTTTCTTT. It is translated as CASSFDTVNTEAFF.

Comments on this clone: A junction end diverges from the germline sequence, so it may reflect a read error. This rearrangement joins TRBV7-9 to TRBJ2-1, with TRBD1 identical over 10 bases. CDR1 SEHNR and CDR2 FQNEAQ come from the germline V gene (reference sequence). CDR3 length: 13 amino acids. CDR3: CASSFRDRGRALF. The CDR3 DNA reads TGTGCCAGCAGCTTTAGGGACAGGGGTCGGGCACTCTTC.

This clone has a handful of counts. This chain uses TRBV5-1 with TRBJ2-7, with TRBD1 matching 8 bases. The germline V gene has CDR1 SGHRS and CDR2 YFSETQ. J lost 4 bases, V lost 0 bases, and 6 bases had no gene match. This CDR3 has 15 amino acids. This chain's CDR3 is CASSLAGQGVYEQYF. In nucleotides, the CDR3 is TGCGCCAGCAGCTTGGCTGGACAGGGCGTGTACGAGCAGTACTTC.

This rearrangement joins TRBV30 to TRBJ1-3; D may be TRBD1 (6 bases). The CDR3 has 14 residues. CDR1 and CDR2 (germline): GTSNPN, SVGIG (reference sequence). V lost 0 bases, J lost 3 bases, and 9 bases lay in between. The CDR3 reads CAWSVLGGGNTIYF. The CDR3 DNA reads TGTGCCTGGAGTGTCTTAGGGGGTGGAAACACCATATATTTT.

The gene calls are TRBV19 and TRBJ1-2; D not certain. CDR1 and CDR2 from the germline V gene are LNHDA and SQIVND (reference sequence). This CDR3 is 15 amino acids long. V was trimmed by 7 bases and J by 0 bases, leaving 15 bases between them. The CDR3: CASTSAGSPNYGYTF. CDR3 in DNA: TGTGCCAGTACCTCGGCGGGTAGCCCTAACTATGGCTACACCTTC.

This clone has only one observation. The chain recombines TRBV5-1 with TRBJ2-3; a weak D match, TRBD1 (5 bases). Per germline, CDR1 SGHRS and CDR2 YFSETQ. V was shortened by 3 bases and J by 0 bases, with 11 bases between the two germline ends. The CDR3 sequence is 15 residues long. The CDR3 bases are TGCGCCAGCAGCTGGGGCAGCTTTAGCACAGATACGCAGTATTTT. It translates to CASSWGSFSTDTQYF.

The chain combines TRBV5-5 with TRBJ1-3; D may be TRBD1 (6 bases). The CDR3 has 16 amino acids. The V end was cut by 0 bases, the J end by 3 bases, with 13 bases between. Germline values: CDR1 SGHKS, CDR2 YYEKEE (reference sequence). The CDR3 sequence: CASSLDGGAHGNTIYF. CDR3 in DNA: TGTGCCAGCAGCTTGGATGGGGGGGCTCATGGAAACACCATATATTTT.

This chain links TRBV29-1 with TRBJ2-3, with D uncertain. The germline gives CDR1 SQVTM, CDR2 ANQGSEA. The CDR3 consists of 13 residues. V lost 5 bases and J lost 5, with 14 bases in between. This CDR3 reads CSVFFPLRDTQYF. The CDR3, as DNA: TGCAGCGTTTTTTTCCCGCTCAGAGATACGCAGTATTTT.

This clone was detected once. The chain carries TRBV6-1 and TRBJ2-7; TRBD1 matches at 10 bases. Germline loops: CDR1 MNHNS, CDR2 SASEGT. This CDR3 contains 13 residues. V shed 6 bases, J shed 3 bases, and the junction held 2 bases outside the gene matches. CDR3 sequence reads: CASSRDRGYEQYF. CDR3 coding DNA: TGTGCCAGCAGCCGGGACAGGGGCTACGAGCAGTACTTC.

This clone was recorded only once. The rearrangement links TRBV29-1 to TRBJ1-2; D may be TRBD1 (6 bases). V lost 7 bases, J lost 3 bases, and 15 bases lay in between. Germline-derived CDR1 and CDR2 are SQVTM and ANQGSEA. CDR3 length equals 13 residues. In DNA form, the CDR3 reads TGCAGCGCCCCGGGGGGGGCCGACTATGGCTACACCTTC. It codes for CSAPGGADYGYTF.

Concerning this clone: A read error may produce the germline difference seen at one junction end. This sequence joins TRBV5-6 and TRBJ1-4; TRBD1 might be the D (6 bases). The CDR3 contains 12 residues. Germline CDR1 SGHDT, CDR2 YYEEEE. As DNA, the CDR3 is TGTGCCAGCAGCTTCCGGGGGCCCGCAGCGAGTTTT. Translated, it gives CASSFRGPAASF.

The V gene is TRBV4-1, the J gene TRBJ1-1; 7 bases are a match to TRBD1. The germline gives CDR1 MGHRA, CDR2 YSYEKL. The CDR3 is made up of 12 amino acids. After removal of 3 bases from V and 10 bases from J, the junction contained 5 bases not matched to a gene. CDR3 sequence: CASSHHDRVAFF. In nucleotides, the CDR3 is TGCGCCAGCAGCCACCACGACAGGGTAGCTTTCTTT.

The chain joins TRBV7-9 to TRBJ1-2; tentatively, D is TRBD1 (6 bases). The V gene's germline CDR1 is SEHNR and CDR2 FQNEAQ (reference sequence). This CDR3 comprises 15 residues. With 5 bases removed from V and 7 bases from J, the gap between germline ends came to 20 bases. CDR3 nucleotides: TGTGCCAGCAGCCTTGAACAGGGTTTCTCGGGTGGCTACACCTTC. Residues: CASSLEQGFSGGYTF.

V gene TRBV5-1 combines with J gene TRBJ2-2, with unresolved D. The CDR3 extends over 16 amino acids. The germline V gene encodes CDR1 SGHRS and CDR2 YFSETQ. V gave up 0 bases and J gave up 5 bases, with 14 bases separating them. The DNA of the CDR3 is TGCGCCAGCAGCTTGGTTTTAAGGAGTCGGACCGGGGAGCTGTTTTTT. This codes for CASSLVLRSRTGELFF. Full variable domain (remainder filled in from reference TRBV5-1 and TRBJ2-2): KAGVTQTPRYLIKTRGQQVTLSCSPISGHRSVSWYQQTPGQGLQFLFEYFSETQRNKGNFPGRFSGRQFSNSRSEMNVSTLELGDSALYLCASSLVLRSRTGELFFGEGSRLTVL.